This TCR beta chain comes out of a study of T cells in Graves' hyperthyroidism and ophthalmopathy. General observations from the study: Blood also contained most expanded thyroid clonotypes above 0.001. Ophthalmopathy was distinguished from stable hyperthyroidism by 13 V-J signatures.

Germline CDR1 reads LNHNV; CDR2 reads YYDKDF (reference sequence). The CDR3 is 11 residues long. With 8 bases removed from V and 1 base from J, the gap between germline ends came to 4 bases. Criteria for exclusion of patients were uncontrolled infection, other autoimmune disease, pregnancy or lactation. TCR beta CDR3 sequences were amplified from RNA transcripts. The HTBI primer set was used in a first-round RT-PCR of the TCR CDR3. MiXCR was run by TCRdb on the multiplex PCR reads, yielding one entry per CDR3 protein. Among about 570,000 distinct CDR3 sequences listed, 46% were seen once. About this clonotype itself: Its antigen remains unknown.

The chain couples TRBV15 to TRBJ2-3; D uncertain. The sample consisted of peripheral blood or thyroid tissue (not recorded which). The receptor was isolated from an adult woman with Graves' disease, either hyperthyroidism or ophthalmopathy (not recorded which). This CDR3 is CATAGTDTQYF. The DNA of the CDR3 is TGTGCCACCGCGGGCACAGATACGCAGTATTTT.